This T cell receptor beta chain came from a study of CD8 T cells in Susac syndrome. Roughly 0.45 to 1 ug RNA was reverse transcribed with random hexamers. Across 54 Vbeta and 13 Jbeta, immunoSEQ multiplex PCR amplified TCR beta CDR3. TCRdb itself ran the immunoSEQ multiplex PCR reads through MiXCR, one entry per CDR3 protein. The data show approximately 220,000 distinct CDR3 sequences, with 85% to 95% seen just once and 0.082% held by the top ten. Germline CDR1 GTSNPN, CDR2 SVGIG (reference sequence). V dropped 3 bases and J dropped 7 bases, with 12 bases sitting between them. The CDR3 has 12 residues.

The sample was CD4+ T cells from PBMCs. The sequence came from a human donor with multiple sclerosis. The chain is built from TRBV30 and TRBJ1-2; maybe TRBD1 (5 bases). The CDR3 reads CAWSQGRGGYTF. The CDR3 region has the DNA TGTGCCTGGAGCCAGGGTCGGGGTGGCTACACCTTC.